The 18 T cell receptor beta chains reported below all come from one sample, sequenced in a study of T cells after yellow fever vaccination. TCRdb processed the 5' RACE reads anew with MiXCR; each CDR3 protein has one entry. The sample holds 350,000 to 550,000 distinct CDR3 sequences, roughly a sixth seen once. The sequenced sample was PBMCs, obtained before the yellow fever booster vaccination. Source of these receptors: a man younger than 30 who received the YFV17D yellow fever vaccine.

This clonotype came up many times. The CDR3 DNA follows: TGTGCCAGCAGTTTGTCGGGTCACATCTCCTACGAGCAGTACTTC. It encodes CASSLSGHISYEQYF. The chain couples TRBV6-5 to TRBJ2-7; D is unresolved. This CDR3 is 15 amino acids long. The ends were cut back, 4 bases at V and 0 bases at J, with 13 bases in the middle. Germline V gene data show CDR1 as MNHEY and CDR2 as SVGAGI.

This clonotype was seen ten or more times. This chain links TRBV19 with TRBJ1-1; D perhaps matches TRBD1 (5 bases). This CDR3 region has 15 residues. Deletions cut 3 bases from V and 0 bases from J, with 11 bases between. CDR1 is LNHDA and CDR2 is SQIVND in the germline V gene (reference sequence). CDR3: CASSIGGTVNTEAFF. For the CDR3, the DNA is TGTGCCAGTAGTATCGGGGGAACAGTGAACACTGAAGCTTTCTTT.

The table lists this clonotype with a few counts. The V gene is TRBV4-3, the J gene TRBJ2-7; maybe TRBD1 (6 bases). The CDR3 has 16 residues. Trimming removed 0 bases from V and 3 bases from J, with 15 bases in between. Germline V gives CDR1 LGHNA, CDR2 YSLEER. The CDR3 nucleotides read TGCGCCAGCAGCCAAGATGGAACAGGGAATATCTACGAGCAGTACTTC. Amino acid sequence: CASSQDGTGNIYEQYF.

The chain employs TRBV28 and TRBJ2-5; D uncertain. The germline gives CDR1 MDHEN, CDR2 SYDVKM. With 4 bases removed from V and 2 bases from J, the gap between germline ends came to 17 bases. The length of the CDR3 is 16 residues. CDR3 coding DNA: TGTGCCAGCAGTTCCCCTCCCCCTCATGCTCAAGAGACCCAGTACTTC. This codes for CASSSPPPHAQETQYF. The variable domain in full, completed from reference TRBV28 and TRBJ2-5, reads DVKVTQSSRYLVKRTGEKVFLECVQDMDHENMFWYRQDPGLGLRLIYFSYDVKMKEKGDIPEGYSVSREKKERFSLILESASTNQTSMYLCASSSPPPHAQETQYFGPGTRLLVL.

This clonotype was observed a few times. The chain is built from TRBV5-1 and TRBJ1-2, with D maybe TRBD1 (5 bases). The germline V and J ends were trimmed by 0 bases and 4 bases, with 10 bases remaining between them. CDR1 and CDR2 from the germline V gene are SGHRS and YFSETQ. The CDR3 has 14 residues. CDR3 sequence reads: CASSLGGSGYGYTF. The DNA for the CDR3 is TGCGCCAGCAGCTTGGGGGGCAGCGGCTATGGCTACACCTTC.

The chain couples TRBV5-6 to TRBJ2-1; a possible D gene is TRBD2 (5 bases). Trimming stripped 6 bases from V and 8 bases from J, with 15 bases between. CDR3 length equals 13 residues. CDR1 and CDR2 from the germline V gene are SGHDT and YYEEEE. The CDR3 loop is CASTYFQEDEQFF. DNA of the CDR3: TGTGCCAGCACCTATTTTCAGGAGGATGAGCAGTTCTTC.

Here the CDR3 reads CATRSSGDYNEQFF. CDR3 DNA sequence: TGTGCCACCAGATCGAGCGGGGATTACAATGAGCAGTTCTTC. This rearrangement joins TRBV15 to TRBJ2-1; 7 nucleotides align to TRBD2. V was pared by 6 bases and J by 4 bases, with 6 bases of the junction left unmatched. Germline V gene data show CDR1 as LNHNV and CDR2 as YYDKDF (reference sequence). CDR3 length: 14 residues.

This rearrangement joins TRBV7-9 to TRBJ2-5, with D perhaps TRBD2 (6 bases). Trimming left V 5 bases short and J 1 base short, with 8 bases between. CDR3 size: 13 residues. The germline V gene has CDR1 SEHNR and CDR2 FQNEAQ (reference sequence). The CDR3 spells CASSHGGQETQYF. Written as DNA, the CDR3 is TGTGCCAGCAGCCACGGGGGCCAAGAGACCCAGTACTTC. Full variable domain (rest looked up from reference TRBV7-9 and TRBJ2-5): DTGVSQNPRHKITKRGQNVTFRCDPISEHNRLYWYRQTLGQGPEFLTYFQNEAQLEKSRLLSDRFSAERPKGSFSTLEIQRTEQGDSAMYLCASSHGGQETQYFGPGTRLLVL.

The gene calls are TRBV10-3 and TRBJ2-7; no clear D. The CDR3 loop spans 12 amino acids. Germline CDR1 and CDR2: ENHRY and SYGVKD. Trimming took 0 bases from V and 6 from J, leaving 6 bases between them. The CDR3 sequence: CAISESAREQYF. The CDR3 bases are TGTGCCATCAGTGAGTCGGCCCGCGAGCAGTACTTC.

The rearrangement joins TRBV28 to TRBJ2-5; D is ambiguous. The CDR3 totals 13 residues. V dropped 5 bases and J dropped 5 bases, with 12 bases sitting between them. Per germline, CDR1 MDHEN and CDR2 SYDVKM. The CDR3 DNA follows: TGTGCCAGCAGTAGCCCTGAGGTGGAGACCCAGTACTTC. Protein product: CASSSPEVETQYF.

The chain's CDR3 is CASSEWGSQETQYF. CDR3 in DNA: TGTGCCAGCAGTGAATGGGGCAGCCAAGAGACCCAGTACTTC. The chain recombines TRBV2 with TRBJ2-5, with D perhaps TRBD1 (5 bases). The CDR3 sequence is 14 residues long. Per germline, CDR1 SNHLY and CDR2 FYNNEI. V gave up 2 bases and J gave up 1 base, with 8 bases separating them. The full variable domain, its missing parts supplied by reference TRBV2 and TRBJ2-5, is EPEVTQTPSHQVTQMGQEVILRCVPISNHLYFYWYRQILGQKVEFLVSFYNNEISEKSEIFDDQFSVERPDGSNFTLKIRSTKLEDSAMYFCASSEWGSQETQYFGPGTRLLVL.

The rearrangement uses TRBV5-4 and TRBJ2-5; D gene ambiguous. The germline V gene has CDR1 SGHNT and CDR2 YYREEE (reference sequence). The CDR3 sequence is 15 residues long. Trimming pared 3 bases from V and 1 base from J, leaving 13 bases between. The CDR3 nucleotides read TGTGCCAGCAGCTCATGGGTTCGCGGCCAAGAGACCCAGTACTTC. It yields the protein CASSSWVRGQETQYF.

This clonotype came up a few times. The rearrangement uses TRBV5-1 and TRBJ2-3, with 12 nucleotides matching TRBD2. This CDR3 is built from 17 residues. After removal of 4 bases from V and 2 bases from J, the junction contained 8 bases not matched to a gene. CDR1 and CDR2 (germline): SGHRS, YFSETQ. The DNA of the CDR3 is TGCGCCAGCAGCCACGGGACTAGCGGGTACTACACAGATACGCAGTATTTT. Its translation is CASSHGTSGYYTDTQYF.

This clonotype was counted only a few times. The chain couples TRBV12-3 or TRBV12-4 to TRBJ2-7; D might be TRBD1 or TRBD2, each matching 5 bases. The CDR3 sequence is 14 residues long. Trimming cost V 3 bases and J 2 bases, with 11 bases left between them. CDR3 in DNA: TGTGCCAGCAGTTTGAGGGGCAGAACCTACGAGCAGTACTTC. It encodes CASSLRGRTYEQYF.

The J gene is TRBJ1-1, the V gene TRBV6-1, with D maybe TRBD1 (6 bases). The CDR3 sequence is 18 residues long. Germline V CDR1 and CDR2: MNHNS, SASEGT. Trimming shortened V by 5 bases and J by 0 bases, and 22 bases separated the two germline ends. CDR3 region: CASSTTLGGRGMNTEAFF. For the CDR3, the DNA is TGTGCCAGCAGTACAACATTAGGAGGCAGGGGCATGAACACTGAAGCTTTCTTT.

This clonotype was seen only a few times. V usage is TRBV7-3 and J usage is TRBJ2-3; D uncertain. The V and J ends lost 5 bases and 6 bases respectively, with 12 bases between them. The CDR3 consists of 13 residues. CDR1 and CDR2 from the germline V gene are SGHTA and FQGTGA. As DNA, the CDR3 is TGTGCCAGCAGCGAGAATTCGGGCGATACGCAGTATTTT. This encodes CASSENSGDTQYF.

The genes are TRBV20-1 and TRBJ2-3, with TRBD2 as a possible D gene (5 bases). Deletions cut 4 bases from V and 1 base from J, with 15 bases between. The CDR3 totals 15 residues. Germline V gene lookup returns CDR1 DFQATT and CDR2 SNEGSKA (reference sequence). The DNA for the CDR3 is TGCAGTGCTACTAGGACTCCGAGCGGCACAGATACGCAGTATTTT. This codes for CSATRTPSGTDTQYF.

This clonotype was observed a few times. The V gene is TRBV6-5, the J gene TRBJ2-1; 13 positions match TRBD2. V was clipped by 4 bases and J by 8 bases; unmatched bases: 11. Looked up from germline, CDR1 is MNHEY and CDR2 is SVGAGI. This CDR3 has 17 amino acids. This CDR3 is CASSSSGGLAGLDEQFF. In nucleotides, the CDR3 is TGTGCCAGCAGTTCCAGCGGGGGACTAGCGGGGTTAGATGAGCAGTTCTTC.